A single sample is the source of the 14 T cell receptor beta chains below, sequenced in a study of shared clonotypes between healthy human individuals. Using immunoSEQ multiplex PCR, the repertoire was profiled, and TCRdb retains in-frame clones only, with some absent. The sample has 2,500,000 or so clones; approximately 90% are singletons. The source material was naive CD4+ T cells from PBMCs. The subset denotes: CD45RA+ positively selected. The receptors originated from a man aged 18-30 years in good health. Some clones in this sample may be carry-over from other donors' samples.

In its sample, this clone was seen once. The rearrangement uses TRBV5-4 and TRBJ2-7, with 16 bases lining up with TRBD2. Germline values: CDR1 SGHNT, CDR2 YYREEE (reference sequence). The CDR3 consists of 15 residues. V gave up 4 bases and J gave up 6 bases; unmatched junction bases: 4. CDR3 bases: TGTGCCAGCAGCCCGGGACTAGCGGGAGGGCGCGAGCAGTACTTC. It yields the protein CASSPGLAGGREQYF.

The chain combines TRBV5-1 with TRBJ2-5; D remains unclear. V was shortened by 3 bases and J by 2 bases, with 14 bases between the two germline ends. The CDR3 has 15 amino acids. The V gene's germline CDR1 is SGHRS and CDR2 YFSETQ. The CDR3 loop is CASSWAPRSQETQYF. CDR3 nucleotides: TGCGCCAGCAGCTGGGCTCCCAGGAGTCAAGAGACCCAGTACTTC.

As for this clone: Other nucleotide sequences in the sample specify the same CDR3. This chain connects TRBV7-9 to TRBJ1-1; D is unresolved. Per germline, CDR1 SEHNR and CDR2 FQNEAQ (reference sequence). Trimming left V 4 bases short and J 2 bases short, with 8 bases between. CDR3 length equals 13 residues. The CDR3 loop reads CASSSQPNTEAFF. The DNA of the CDR3 is TGTGCCAGCAGCTCCCAACCTAACACTGAAGCTTTCTTT.

The chain couples TRBV5-1 to TRBJ2-7; D is perhaps TRBD2 (5 bases). CDR3 length: 13 residues. V was shortened by 5 bases and J by 3 bases, with 12 bases between the two germline ends. Germline values: CDR1 SGHRS, CDR2 YFSETQ. CDR3 sequence reads: CASSREKVYEQYF. CDR3 DNA sequence: TGCGCCAGCAGTAGGGAGAAAGTCTACGAGCAGTACTTC.

V and J are TRBV5-1 and TRBJ2-6; D call uncertain. The CDR3 is 18 amino acids. V lost 4 bases and J 2 bases, leaving 19 bases between the germline ends. Germline V gene sequence: CDR1 SGHRS, CDR2 YFSETQ. The CDR3 region is CASSPSWQLSAGANVLTF. CDR3 in DNA: TGCGCCAGCAGCCCCTCGTGGCAGTTAAGCGCTGGGGCCAACGTCCTGACTTTC.

The rearrangement links TRBV7-9 to TRBJ2-7, with D perhaps matching TRBD2 (6 bases). The CDR3 consists of 15 residues. The germline V gene encodes CDR1 SEHNR and CDR2 FQNEAQ (reference sequence). Trimming removed 5 bases from V and 2 bases from J, with 16 bases in between. The CDR3 DNA sequence: TGTGCCAGCAGCCCCCCCGGGAGCCCCACCTACGAGCAGTACTTC. This encodes CASSPPGSPTYEQYF.

This clone was observed a single time. The chain is built from TRBV6-1 and TRBJ2-2; TRBD1 matches 7 bases. The CDR3 has 15 residues. The trim removed 7 bases at V and 5 bases at J, leaving 10 bases unmatched. Germline V gene sequence: CDR1 MNHNS, CDR2 SASEGT. The CDR3 DNA reads as TGTGCCAGCATCCCACAGGGGCGAAGGACCGGGGAGCTGTTTTTT. Its protein product is CASIPQGRRTGELFF.

V usage is TRBV30 and J usage is TRBJ2-7, with D tentatively TRBD1 (5 bases). This CDR3 contains 14 residues. V was shortened by 1 base and J by 5 bases, with 15 bases between the two germline ends. Germline loops: CDR1 GTSNPN, CDR2 SVGIG (reference sequence). The DNA of the CDR3 is TGTGCCTGGAGTGGAGGAATTCAGGGAAACGAGCAGTACTTC. Its protein is CAWSGGIQGNEQYF.

The chain is built from TRBV5-8 and TRBJ1-1; D call uncertain. Germline loops: CDR1 SGHTS, CDR2 YDEGEE. The germline V and J ends were trimmed by 4 bases and 10 bases, with 14 bases remaining between them. This CDR3 region has 12 residues. CDR3 bases: TGTGCCAGCAGCCCCCAGAAAGTGGGAGCTTTCTTT. It is translated as CASSPQKVGAFF.

This clone was seen a single time. The V gene is TRBV27, the J gene TRBJ2-7; 7 nucleotides agree with TRBD2. The CDR3 covers 16 residues. The ends lost 5 bases at V and 1 base at J; junction bases unmatched: 11. The germline V gene has CDR1 MNHEY and CDR2 SMNVEV (reference sequence). The CDR3 nucleotides read TGTGCCAGCAGTCCCGTTGGGAGGGGCGGGTCCTACGAGCAGTACTTC. Translating it yields CASSPVGRGGSYEQYF.

The CDR3 DNA sequence: TGTGCCAGCAGTTACATCGGGGGTGGCTACACCTTC. Its protein is CASSYIGGGYTF. The chain uses TRBV6-5 and TRBJ1-2, with D perhaps matching TRBD1 (5 bases). The V end was cut by 2 bases, the J end by 7 bases, with 8 bases between. This CDR3 has 12 amino acids. Germline lookup yields CDR1 MNHEY and CDR2 SVGAGI.

The rearrangement links TRBV5-8 to TRBJ1-5, with 9 bases matching TRBD1. The germline V gene has CDR1 SGHTS and CDR2 YDEGEE. With 0 bases clipped from V and 7 bases from J, the junction kept 5 bases outside the gene matches. The CDR3 length is 15 residues. DNA for the CDR3: TGTGCCAGCAGCTTGGAGAGGACAGGGGACCAGCCCCAGCATTTT. Encoded protein: CASSLERTGDQPQHF.

Note on this clone: The sample holds other DNA sequences that translate to the same CDR3. V and J are TRBV29-1 and TRBJ2-5, with 7 bases identical to TRBD2. The CDR3 runs to 12 residues. CDR1 and CDR2 (germline): SQVTM, ANQGSEA. Unmatched junction bases numbered 3, after V lost 6 bases and J lost 2 bases. The CDR3 DNA follows: TGCAGCGTGGTGGGACTACAAGAGACCCAGTACTTC. Its protein product is CSVVGLQETQYF.

This rearrangement joins TRBV5-6 to TRBJ2-3; 8 bases match TRBD1. With V trimmed by 4 bases and J by 3 bases, 7 bases remained unmatched. The CDR3 is made up of 15 amino acids. Germline loops: CDR1 SGHDT, CDR2 YYEEEE. CDR3 sequence reads: CASSVDRGRTDTQYF. In DNA, the CDR3 is TGTGCCAGCAGCGTCGACAGGGGCAGGACAGATACGCAGTATTTT.